Detailed here is one T cell receptor beta chain. This record comes from a study of blood T cell repertoires in COVID-19. The CDR3 spans 14 residues. The V gene's germline CDR1 is MRHNA and CDR2 SNTAGT. The V end was cut by 5 bases, the J end by 7 bases, with 12 bases between. Libraries were prepared by immunoSEQ multiplex PCR; TCRdb keeps only in-frame clonotypes and omits some of them. The sample holds 300,000 to 450,000 clones; more than 75% are singletons and the top ten take about 2.3%. Input material: peripheral blood. This rearrangement joins TRBV6-4 to TRBJ1-6; D gene unclear. This receptor was taken from a woman aged 55-75 years with COVID-19, enrolled during active disease. CDR3 DNA: TGTGCCAGCAGTCCATCCCCTCGGAATTCACCCCTCCACTTT. Protein: CASSPSPRNSPLHF.